Below are 7 T cell receptor beta chains sequenced from a single sample in a study of immune heterogeneity within non-small cell lung tumors. Bulk tumor gDNA, about 630 ng per sample, served as the TCR template. Multiple biopsies spaced far apart were taken from each primary tumor during surgery. Patients underwent curative surgery for untreated, newly diagnosed non-small cell lung cancer. Multiplex PCR was performed with 32 V and 13 J primers, and it amplified TCR beta CDR3. TCRdb redid the calling of the multiplex PCR reads with MiXCR, one entry per CDR3 protein. The sample lists about 2,000 distinct CDR3 sequences; more than 25% were seen once. The sample taken for sequencing was lung tumor tissue. Receptors originate from a woman aged 60-75 years with non-small cell lung cancer.

To note about this clonotype: It may be a read error: a sequence one base away is much more abundant. The chain employs TRBV19 and TRBJ2-1, with 12 bases identical to TRBD2. Germline V gene sequence: CDR1 LNHDA, CDR2 SQIVND (reference sequence). V was pared by 5 bases and J by 11 bases, with 7 bases of the junction left unmatched. The CDR3 is 14 residues long. The CDR3 protein is CASSPGLAGNQQFF. The CDR3, as DNA: TGTGCCAGTAGTCCGGGACTAGCGGGTAATCAGCAGTTCTTC.

This chain links TRBV6-1 with TRBJ2-7, with D perhaps assigned TRBD1 or TRBD2 (5 bases each). The V gene lost 5 bases and the J gene lost 2 bases, with 10 bases spanning the gap. The germline CDR1 and CDR2 sequences are MNHNS and SASEGT. CDR3 length equals 13 residues. CDR3 nucleotide sequence: TGTGCCAGCAGTTGGGACCCAACCTACGAGCAGTACTTC. Protein sequence: CASSWDPTYEQYF.

This chain links TRBV10-2 with TRBJ1-6; D gene ambiguous. With 4 bases removed from V and 7 bases from J, the gap between germline ends came to 5 bases. Germline CDR1 reads WSHSY; CDR2 reads SAAADI. This CDR3 has 12 amino acids. The CDR3, as DNA: TGCGCCAGCAGTGGAGGGAATTCACCCCTCCACTTT. It encodes CASSGGNSPLHF.

By sample share, this clonotype is medium-sized. The chain couples TRBV12-3 or TRBV12-4 to TRBJ1-5; the match to TRBD1 covers 8 bases. The CDR3 runs to 15 residues. Trimming removed 2 bases from V and 3 bases from J; junction bases left unmatched: 3. CDR3 sequence reads: CASSLSQGANQPQHF. CDR3 nucleotides: TGTGCCAGCAGTTTATCCCAGGGGGCCAATCAGCCCCAGCATTTT.

Remarks on this clonotype: One end of the junction does not line up with germline, which may come from a read error. The V and J genes are TRBV7-7 and TRBJ2-5, with 10 bases identical to TRBD1. This CDR3 has 17 residues. Looked up from germline, CDR1 is SSHAT and CDR2 is FNYEAQ (reference sequence). The CDR3 reads CASSSQDRDRGFETQYF. The CDR3 DNA is TGTGCTAGCAGCTCGCAAGACCGGGACAGGGGTTTTGAGACCCAGTACTTC.

This clonotype showed up just a few times. The chain uses TRBV25-1 and TRBJ1-5; no firm D call. From germline, CDR1 is MGHDK and CDR2 SYGVNS. The CDR3 totals 15 residues. Trimming removed 5 bases from V and 4 bases from J, with 15 bases in between. The CDR3 spells CASSSTGQPNQPQHF. The CDR3 nucleotides are TGTGCCAGCAGTTCTACCGGGCAGCCAAATCAGCCCCAGCATTTT.

By frequency in the sample, this clonotype is medium-sized. The chain combines TRBV28 with TRBJ1-2, with D uncertain. The CDR3 has 14 amino acids. V was cut by 7 bases and J by 6 bases, with 18 bases left in between. The germline V gene has CDR1 MDHEN and CDR2 SYDVKM. The CDR3 here is CASTLDGYSHGYTF. The CDR3, as DNA: TGTGCCAGCACCTTGGACGGGTACAGCCATGGCTACACCTTC.